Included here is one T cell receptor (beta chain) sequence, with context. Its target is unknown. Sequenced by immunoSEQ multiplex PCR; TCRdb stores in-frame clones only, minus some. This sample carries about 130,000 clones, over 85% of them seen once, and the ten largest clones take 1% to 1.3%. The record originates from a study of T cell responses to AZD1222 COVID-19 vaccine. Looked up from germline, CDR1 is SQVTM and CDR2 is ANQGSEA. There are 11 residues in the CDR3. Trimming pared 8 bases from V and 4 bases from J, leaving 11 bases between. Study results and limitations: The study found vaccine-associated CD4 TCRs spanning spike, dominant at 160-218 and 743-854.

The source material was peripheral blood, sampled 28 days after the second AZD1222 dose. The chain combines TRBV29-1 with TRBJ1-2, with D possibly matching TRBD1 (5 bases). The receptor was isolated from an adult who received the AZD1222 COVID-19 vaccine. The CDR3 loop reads CSPWGSYGYTF. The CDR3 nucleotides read TGCAGCCCTTGGGGGTCCTATGGCTACACCTTC.